These 27 T cell receptor beta chains share one sample of origin, sequenced in a study of T-cell reconstitution after alpha-beta-depleted transplantation in children. During its preparation, the TCRbeta library received unique molecular identifiers. Each CDR3 protein gets one entry after TCRdb re-called the PCR reads with MiXCR. In the table there are approximately 800,000 distinct CDR3 sequences, around 17% of which are singletons. This material consisted of PBMCs, mostly from graft donor cells, taken 360 days after TCRalphabeta/CD19-depleted stem cell transplant. These receptors were taken from a male patient between 10 and 17 years old who had a stem cell transplant for acute lymphoblastic leukemia, so the T cells may come from the graft donor.

This chain connects TRBV4-1 to TRBJ2-7; D not resolved. The germline V gene has CDR1 MGHRA and CDR2 YSYEKL. The CDR3 runs to 14 residues. The V and J ends lost 1 base and 0 bases respectively, with 7 bases between them. DNA of the CDR3: TGCGCCAGCAGCCAAGTCGAGAACTCCTACGAGCAGTACTTC. It is translated as CASSQVENSYEQYF.

This clonotype has more than one count but fewer than ten. This chain uses TRBV7-8 with TRBJ2-7; TRBD2 aligns across 11 bases. The J segment lost 5 bases and the V segment lost 5 bases, leaving 8 bases of the junction unmatched. The CDR3 has 15 amino acids. Germline CDR1 is SGHVS and CDR2 is FQNEAQ. In DNA, the CDR3 is TGTGCCAGCAGCCTACTAGCGGGAGAATCCCACGAGCAGTACTTC. This codes for CASSLLAGESHEQYF. The full variable domain, completed using reference TRBV7-8 and TRBJ2-7, is GAGVSQSPRYKVAKRGQDVALRCDPISGHVSLFWYQQALGQGPEFLTYFQNEAQLDKSGLPSDRFFAERPEGSVSTLKIQRTQQEDSAVYLCASSLLAGESHEQYFGPGTRLTVT.

This clonotype was detected only a few times. In DNA, the CDR3 is TGTGCCTGGTCCCCAGGGGACTATAGCAATCAGCCCCAGCATTTT. Amino acids: CAWSPGDYSNQPQHF. The genes are TRBV30 and TRBJ1-5; perhaps TRBD1 as D (6 bases). Germline CDR1 reads GTSNPN; CDR2 reads SVGIG (reference sequence). The CDR3 contains 15 residues. V lost 5 bases and J lost 0, with 14 bases in between.

A few counts support this clonotype. The J gene is TRBJ1-5, the V gene TRBV7-9; 8 nucleotides match TRBD1. CDR1 is SEHNR, CDR2 FQNEAQ, per germline (reference sequence). The junction had 10 bases not matched to a gene; V was cut back by 4 bases and J by 5 bases. This CDR3 region has 16 residues. The DNA for the CDR3 is TGTGCCAGCAGCTCGGCAGACAGGGGAAGGGATCAGCCCCAGCATTTT. Residues: CASSSADRGRDQPQHF.

This clonotype was counted only a few times. V gene TRBV27 combines with J gene TRBJ1-5; D remains unclear. The CDR3 is made up of 15 amino acids. Germline lookup yields CDR1 MNHEY and CDR2 SMNVEV (reference sequence). Trimming left V 5 bases short and J 5 bases short, with 16 bases between. The CDR3 nucleotides read TGTGCCAGCAGTCCCACGGACCGGAGGGATCAGCCCCAGCATTTT. Translation gives CASSPTDRRDQPQHF.

This clonotype has a handful of counts. This chain joins TRBV5-6 and TRBJ1-1, with TRBD1 as a possible D gene (6 bases). CDR1 is SGHDT and CDR2 is YYEEEE in the germline V gene. V was shortened by 3 bases and J by 1 base, with 22 bases between the two germline ends. This CDR3 contains 18 residues. CDR3: CASSSWAGLMGANTEAFF. The CDR3 nucleotides read TGTGCCAGCAGCTCTTGGGCAGGCCTTATGGGGGCGAACACTGAAGCTTTCTTT.

This sequence joins TRBV7-9 and TRBJ2-1; D not certain. V lost 0 bases and J lost 1, with 10 bases in between. CDR1 and CDR2 (germline): SEHNR, FQNEAQ (reference sequence). The CDR3 has 16 amino acids. The chain's CDR3 is CASSLAATMSYNEQFF. The CDR3 DNA is TGTGCCAGCAGCTTAGCAGCGACGATGTCCTACAATGAGCAGTTCTTC.

This clonotype was counted only a few times. This chain connects TRBV2 to TRBJ1-1; D gene unclear. Per germline, CDR1 SNHLY and CDR2 FYNNEI. This CDR3 is 14 amino acids long. Trimming left V 7 bases short and J 0 bases short, with 12 bases between. CDR3 in amino acids: CASTKERVNTEAFF. CDR3 bases: TGTGCCAGCACAAAGGAGAGGGTGAACACTGAAGCTTTCTTT.

In DNA form, the CDR3 reads TGTGCCAGCAGGGAGGGACAGGGGACGGGAGAAGATACGCAGTATTTT. The encoded protein is CASREGQGTGEDTQYF. V usage is TRBV7-8 and J usage is TRBJ2-3, with 10 nucleotides matching TRBD1. CDR3 length equals 16 residues. V was pared by 6 bases and J by 5 bases, with 11 bases of the junction left unmatched. The germline gives CDR1 SGHVS, CDR2 FQNEAQ.

This chain's CDR3 is CSATYSPRGRRDTQYF. The CDR3 bases are TGCAGTGCCACTTACAGCCCCAGGGGGCGTAGAGATACGCAGTATTTT. The chain links TRBV20-1 to TRBJ2-3, with 8 bases identical to TRBD1. V lost 6 bases, J lost 5 bases, and 16 bases stayed unmatched. In germline, CDR1 is DFQATT, CDR2 SNEGSKA (reference sequence). CDR3 length: 16 residues.

The chain couples TRBV12-3 or TRBV12-4 to TRBJ1-1; maybe TRBD1 (5 bases). V lost 5 bases, J lost 1 base, and 11 bases lay in between. The CDR3 sequence is 14 residues long. CDR3 sequence: CASSPRQQNTEAFF. CDR3 coding DNA: TGTGCCAGCAGTCCAAGACAGCAGAACACTGAAGCTTTCTTT.

This clonotype was counted a few times. This chain joins TRBV10-1 and TRBJ2-3; perhaps TRBD1 as D (6 bases). The CDR3 loop spans 11 amino acids. Germline CDR1 is WNHNN and CDR2 is SYGVQD (reference sequence). V gave up 9 bases and J gave up 9 bases, with 13 bases separating them. The CDR3 loop reads CASGFQGTQYF. CDR3 in DNA: TGCGCCAGTGGGTTCCAGGGGACGCAGTATTTT.

The CDR3 protein is CSAVGQGVWGYTF. CDR3 bases: TGCAGTGCCGTCGGACAGGGTGTGTGGGGCTACACCTTC. V and J are TRBV20-1 and TRBJ1-2; TRBD1 matches at 8 bases. Germline values: CDR1 DFQATT, CDR2 SNEGSKA (reference sequence). The CDR3 runs 13 residues. The ends lost 6 bases at V and 8 bases at J; junction bases unmatched: 11.

The chain joins TRBV7-9 to TRBJ2-7; 11 bases line up with TRBD1. The CDR3 consists of 16 residues. The ends lost 7 bases at V and 3 bases at J; junction bases unmatched: 11. Germline loops: CDR1 SEHNR, CDR2 FQNEAQ (reference sequence). The CDR3 loop is CASIKRAGTGGYEQYF. For the CDR3, the DNA is TGTGCCAGCATCAAAAGAGCCGGGACAGGGGGCTACGAGCAGTACTTC.

The chain has TRBV12-3 or TRBV12-4 and TRBJ2-1; 10 bases are shared with TRBD1. V shed 3 bases, J shed 0 bases, and the junction held 5 bases outside the gene matches. The CDR3 is made up of 17 amino acids. As DNA, the CDR3 is TGTGCCAGCAGTTTTCCGACAGGGGGCGGCTCCTACAATGAGCAGTTCTTC. This encodes CASSFPTGGGSYNEQFF.

This clonotype was picked up many times. The rearrangement uses TRBV20-1 and TRBJ2-7, with 11 bases that match TRBD2. This CDR3 spans 13 amino acids. J lost 5 bases, V lost 8 bases, and 8 bases had no gene match. In germline, CDR1 is DFQATT, CDR2 SNEGSKA (reference sequence). As DNA, the CDR3 is TGCAGTACACTAGCGGGAGTTGTCAACGAGCAGTACTTC. It yields the protein CSTLAGVVNEQYF.

A remark on this clonotype: A much larger clone sits a single nucleotide away, making a read error possible. This rearrangement joins TRBV6-2 or TRBV6-3 to TRBJ2-2, with 7 positions matching TRBD1. Losses at the gene ends were 2 bases for V and 0 bases for J; bases not matched to a gene: 0. This CDR3 spans 15 amino acids. Germline CDR1 is MNHEY and CDR2 is SVGEGT. CDR3 residues: CASSYDRANTGELFF. CDR3 nucleotide sequence: TGTGCCAGCAGTTACGACAGGGCGAACACCGGGGAGCTGTTTTTT.

This clonotype occurred a few times. CDR3 protein: CASSQEGSGRAIGELFF. The DNA for the CDR3 is TGTGCCAGCAGCCAAGAGGGTAGCGGGAGGGCCATCGGGGAGCTGTTTTTT. The rearrangement uses TRBV3-1 and TRBJ2-2; TRBD2 matches at 11 bases. The length of the CDR3 is 17 residues. Germline CDR1 is LGHDT and CDR2 is YNNKEL (reference sequence). The junction had 7 bases not matched to a gene; V was cut back by 0 bases and J by 7 bases.

This clonotype came up a few times. This chain connects TRBV24-1 to TRBJ2-7; a possible D gene is TRBD2 (5 bases). Germline-derived CDR1 and CDR2 are KGHDR and SFDVKD. Trimming stripped 4 bases from V and 2 bases from J, with 11 bases between. The CDR3 is 14 residues long. In nucleotides, the CDR3 is TGTGCCACCAGTGACCCCGAGGGAGCCTACGAGCAGTACTTC. This gives the protein CATSDPEGAYEQYF.

In its sample, this clonotype was seen a few times. This rearrangement joins TRBV5-6 to TRBJ1-2, with TRBD1 matching over 10 bases. CDR1 and CDR2 from the germline V gene are SGHDT and YYEEEE. The V segment lost 1 base and the J segment 5 bases; nucleotides outside the gene matches: 5. This CDR3 has 15 residues. DNA for the CDR3: TGTGCCAGCAGCTTGTATGGGACAGGGGTTTATGGCTACACCTTC. It is translated as CASSLYGTGVYGYTF.

The genes are TRBV9 and TRBJ2-1, with 8 bases aligning to TRBD2. The CDR3 has 14 residues. Trimming took 4 bases from V and 4 from J; bases not matched to a gene: 4. CDR1 is SGDLS, CDR2 YYNGEE, per germline. This CDR3 reads CASSSGTRYNEQFF. CDR3 coding DNA: TGTGCCAGCAGCTCTGGGACTAGGTACAATGAGCAGTTCTTC. The full variable domain, in which reference TRBV9 and TRBJ2-1 provide the parts outside the CDR3, is DSGVTQTPKHLITATGQRVTLRCSPRSGDLSVYWYQQSLDQGLQFLIQYYNGEERAKGNILERFSAQQFPDLHSELNLSSLELGDSALYFCASSSGTRYNEQFFGPGTRLTVL.

This clonotype was observed a few times. The chain links TRBV4-3 to TRBJ1-4, with 9 positions matching TRBD1. J was trimmed by 5 bases and V by 4 bases; bases with no gene match: 5. From germline, CDR1 is LGHNA and CDR2 YSLEER. The CDR3 covers 15 residues. CDR3 bases: TGCGCCAGCAGCCCTCACGGACAGGGGAATGAAAAACTGTTTTTT. This gives the protein CASSPHGQGNEKLFF.

This clonotype showed up just a few times. This chain joins TRBV5-1 and TRBJ2-5; D perhaps matches TRBD2 (6 bases). Trimming stripped 3 bases from V and 5 bases from J, with 23 bases between. CDR1 and CDR2 (germline): SGHRS, YFSETQ. This CDR3 contains 17 residues. CDR3 amino acids: CASSSSGTRYRVETQYF. Written as DNA, the CDR3 is TGCGCCAGCAGCTCGTCCGGGACTCGGTATCGGGTGGAGACCCAGTACTTC.

This chain links TRBV5-6 with TRBJ2-2, with 7 bases identical to TRBD2. The CDR3 spans 16 residues. Germline lookup yields CDR1 SGHDT and CDR2 YYEEEE. The V gene end was trimmed by 5 bases and the J gene end by 6 bases; junction bases not matched to a gene: 13. The CDR3 protein is CASRPRTSGYPGELFF. For the CDR3, the DNA is TGTGCCAGCAGACCTCGGACTAGTGGTTATCCCGGGGAGCTGTTTTTT.

The chain links TRBV20-1 to TRBJ2-1; a possible D gene is TRBD2 (6 bases). Germline V gives CDR1 DFQATT, CDR2 SNEGSKA (reference sequence). The ends were cut back, 1 base at V and 9 bases at J, with 16 bases in the middle. The CDR3 runs to 14 residues. The CDR3 nucleotides read TGCAGTGCTAGAGTGGCGGGACGTCGCCGTGAGCAGTTCTTC. Translation gives CSARVAGRRREQFF.

This clonotype was counted at least ten times. The chain recombines TRBV29-1 with TRBJ1-1, with no clear D. Germline CDR1 and CDR2: SQVTM and ANQGSEA. The ends were cut back, 3 bases at V and 5 bases at J, with 16 bases in the middle. This CDR3 comprises 14 residues. The CDR3 sequence: CSVESRTLGTEAFF. CDR3 DNA sequence: TGCAGCGTTGAGTCCCGCACCTTGGGGACTGAAGCTTTCTTT.

This clonotype has more than one count but fewer than ten. The chain carries TRBV12-3 or TRBV12-4 and TRBJ2-7; D remains ambiguous. This CDR3 spans 12 amino acids. Trimming shortened V by 3 bases and J by 2 bases, and 5 bases separated the two germline ends. The CDR3 sequence: CASSFWPYEQYF. CDR3 nucleotide sequence: TGTGCCAGCAGTTTTTGGCCCTACGAGCAGTACTTC.